This T cell receptor (beta chain) was recorded in a study of blood T cell repertoires in COVID-19. Whole-study context: T cells, B-cell-depleted T cells, or PBMCs provided the cDNA or gDNA that served as material.

Original processing methods: How many nucleated cells were present was estimated from reference gene primer amplification. The repertoire was sequenced with immunoSEQ multiplex PCR; TCRdb's copy has only in-frame clones and lacks some. The D gene and trimming were derived from the DNA, and the V and J assignments and clone size from that table. The data hold 150,000 to 200,000 clones, with about nine tenths observed a single time. Trimming removed 5 bases from V and 7 bases from J, with 21 bases in between. CDR1 and CDR2 from the germline V gene are MNHNY and SVGAGI (reference sequence). This CDR3 has 17 amino acids. This study enrolled people aged roughly 18 to 90 from around 26 US geographic areas.

Sequences were obtained from PBMCs or T cells enriched from blood (not recorded which). The sequence came from a woman in her late teens or twenties who had recovered from COVID-19. The rearrangement uses TRBV6-6 and TRBJ1-6, with TRBD1 as a possible D gene (5 bases). For the CDR3, the DNA is TGTGCCAGCAGTCGCACGTCGGCGGGACTGAAAAATTCACCCCTCCACTTT. As protein: CASSRTSAGLKNSPLHF.